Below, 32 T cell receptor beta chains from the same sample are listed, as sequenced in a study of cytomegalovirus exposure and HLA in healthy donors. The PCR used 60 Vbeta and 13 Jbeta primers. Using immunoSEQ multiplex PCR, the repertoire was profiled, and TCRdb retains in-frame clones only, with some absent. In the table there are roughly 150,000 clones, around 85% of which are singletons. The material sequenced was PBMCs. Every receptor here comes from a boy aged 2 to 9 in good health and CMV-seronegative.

CDR3 sequence: CASSQQDNQPQHF. The CDR3 nucleotides are TGTGCCAGCTCACAACAGGACAATCAGCCCCAGCATTTT. The chain joins TRBV18 to TRBJ1-5; possible D gene TRBD1, 5 bases. V lost 4 bases and J lost 3, with 7 bases in between. CDR1 and CDR2 (germline): KGHSH, LQKENI. The CDR3 loop spans 13 amino acids.

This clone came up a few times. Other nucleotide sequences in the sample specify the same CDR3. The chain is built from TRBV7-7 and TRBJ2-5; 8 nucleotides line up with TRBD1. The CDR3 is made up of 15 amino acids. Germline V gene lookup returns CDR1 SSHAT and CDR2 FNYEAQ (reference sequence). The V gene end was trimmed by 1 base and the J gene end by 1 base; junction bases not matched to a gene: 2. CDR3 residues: CASSLGQGIQETQYF. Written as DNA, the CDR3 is TGTGCCAGCAGCTTAGGACAGGGGATCCAAGAGACCCAGTACTTC.

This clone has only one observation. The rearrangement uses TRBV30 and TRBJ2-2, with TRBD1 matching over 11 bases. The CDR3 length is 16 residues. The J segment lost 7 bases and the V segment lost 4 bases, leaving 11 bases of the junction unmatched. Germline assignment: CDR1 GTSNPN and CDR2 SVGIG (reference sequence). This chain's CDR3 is CAWNPQDRGRVGELFF. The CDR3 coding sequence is TGTGCCTGGAACCCCCAGGACAGGGGGCGGGTCGGGGAGCTGTTTTTT. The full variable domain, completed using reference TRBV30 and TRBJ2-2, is SQTIHQWPATLVQPVGSPLSLECTVEGTSNPNLYWYRQAAGRGLQLLFYSVGIGQISSEVPQNLSASRPQDRQFILSSKKLLLSDSGFYLCAWNPQDRGRVGELFFGEGSRLTVL.

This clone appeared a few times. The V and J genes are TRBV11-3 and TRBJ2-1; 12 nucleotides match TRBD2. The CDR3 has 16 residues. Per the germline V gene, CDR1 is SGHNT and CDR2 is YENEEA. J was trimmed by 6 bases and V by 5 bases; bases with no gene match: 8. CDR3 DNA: TGTGCCAGCAGCGCCACACTAGCGGGAGGCAGCAATGAGCAGTTCTTC. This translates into CASSATLAGGSNEQFF.

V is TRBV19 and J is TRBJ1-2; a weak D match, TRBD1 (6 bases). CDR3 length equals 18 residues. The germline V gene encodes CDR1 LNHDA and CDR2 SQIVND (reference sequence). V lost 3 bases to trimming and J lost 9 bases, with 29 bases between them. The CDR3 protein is CASSIPFSSPGQPVRYTF. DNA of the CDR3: TGTGCCAGTAGTATCCCTTTTTCGTCCCCGGGACAACCGGTGCGCTACACCTTC.

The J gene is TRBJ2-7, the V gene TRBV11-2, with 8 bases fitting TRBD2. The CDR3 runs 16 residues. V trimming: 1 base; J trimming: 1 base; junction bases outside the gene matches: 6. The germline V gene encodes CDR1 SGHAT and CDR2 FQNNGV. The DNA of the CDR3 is TGTGCCAGCAGCTTAGGGCTAGCGGGTCGATCCTACGAGCAGTACGTC. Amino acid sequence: CASSLGLAGRSYEQYV.

This CDR3 reads CASSSRRDSFPLRPLNEQFF. In DNA, the CDR3 is TGTGCCAGCAGTTCTAGGCGGGACTCCTTTCCCTTACGGCCGCTCAATGAGCAGTTCTTC. The chain links TRBV27 to TRBJ2-1; the D gene is possibly TRBD2 (6 bases). The germline V and J ends were trimmed by 4 bases and 6 bases, with 31 bases remaining between them. The germline CDR1 and CDR2 sequences are MNHEY and SMNVEV (reference sequence). The CDR3 spans 20 residues.

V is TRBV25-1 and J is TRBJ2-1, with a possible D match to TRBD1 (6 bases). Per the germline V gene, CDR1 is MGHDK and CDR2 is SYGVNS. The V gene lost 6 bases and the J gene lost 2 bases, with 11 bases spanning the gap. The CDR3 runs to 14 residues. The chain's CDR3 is CASRRGGTYNEQFF. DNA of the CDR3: TGTGCCAGCAGACGAGGGGGAACCTACAATGAGCAGTTCTTC.

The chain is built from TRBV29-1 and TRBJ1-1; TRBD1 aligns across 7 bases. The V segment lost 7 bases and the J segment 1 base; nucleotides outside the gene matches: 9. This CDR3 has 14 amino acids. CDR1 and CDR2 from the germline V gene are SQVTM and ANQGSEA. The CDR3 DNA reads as TGCAGCGCCCGTGGGACAGAGAAGAACACTGAAGCTTTCTTT. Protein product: CSARGTEKNTEAFF.

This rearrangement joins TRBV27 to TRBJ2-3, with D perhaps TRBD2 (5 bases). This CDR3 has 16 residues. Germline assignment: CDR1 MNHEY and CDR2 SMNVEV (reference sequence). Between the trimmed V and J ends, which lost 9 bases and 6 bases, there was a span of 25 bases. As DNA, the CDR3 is TGTGCCAGTTCGAGGGCCGTTCGGTCGTCGGTGGATACGCAGTATTTT. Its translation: CASSRAVRSSVDTQYF.

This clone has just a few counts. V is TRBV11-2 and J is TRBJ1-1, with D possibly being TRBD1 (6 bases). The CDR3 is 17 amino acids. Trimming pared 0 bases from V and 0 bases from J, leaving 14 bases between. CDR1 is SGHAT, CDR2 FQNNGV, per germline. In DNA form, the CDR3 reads TGTGCCAGCAGCTTAGAGGTGGGGGGGCCGGTGAACACTGAAGCTTTCTTT. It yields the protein CASSLEVGGPVNTEAFF. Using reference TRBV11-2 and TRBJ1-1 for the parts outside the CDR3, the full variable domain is EAGVAQSPRYKIIEKRQSVAFWCNPISGHATLYWYQQILGQGPKLLIQFQNNGVVDDSQLPKDRFSAERLKGVDSTLKIQPAKLEDSAVYLCASSLEVGGPVNTEAFFGQGTRLTVV.

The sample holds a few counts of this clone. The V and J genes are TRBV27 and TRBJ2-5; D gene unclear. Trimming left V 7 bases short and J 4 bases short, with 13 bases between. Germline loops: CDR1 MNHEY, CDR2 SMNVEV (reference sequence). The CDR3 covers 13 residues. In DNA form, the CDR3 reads TGTGCCAGCAATAAGTCCCCGGGAGAGACCCAGTACTTC. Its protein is CASNKSPGETQYF.

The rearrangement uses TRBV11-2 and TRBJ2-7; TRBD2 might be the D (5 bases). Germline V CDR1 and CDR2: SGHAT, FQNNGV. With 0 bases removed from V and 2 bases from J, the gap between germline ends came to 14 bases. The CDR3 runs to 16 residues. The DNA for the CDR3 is TGTGCCAGCAGCTTAGACGCGGGCTCATACACCTACGAGCAGTACTTC. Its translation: CASSLDAGSYTYEQYF.

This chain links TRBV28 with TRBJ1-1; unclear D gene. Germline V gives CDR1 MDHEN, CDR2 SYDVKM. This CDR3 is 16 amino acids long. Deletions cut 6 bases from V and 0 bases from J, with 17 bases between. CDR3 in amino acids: CASSYQLRTVNTEAFF. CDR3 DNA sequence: TGTGCCAGCAGCTACCAGCTGAGGACTGTGAACACTGAAGCTTTCTTT.

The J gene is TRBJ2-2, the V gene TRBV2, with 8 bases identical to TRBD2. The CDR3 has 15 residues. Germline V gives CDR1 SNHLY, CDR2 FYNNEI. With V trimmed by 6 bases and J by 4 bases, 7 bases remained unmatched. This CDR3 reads CASRVTSGSTGELFF. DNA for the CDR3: TGTGCCAGCAGGGTAACTAGCGGTTCCACCGGGGAGCTGTTTTTT.

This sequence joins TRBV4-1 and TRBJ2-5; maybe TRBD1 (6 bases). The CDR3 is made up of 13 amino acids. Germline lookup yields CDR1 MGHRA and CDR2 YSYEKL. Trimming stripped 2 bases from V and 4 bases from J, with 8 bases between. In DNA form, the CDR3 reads TGCGCCAGCAGCCAACAGGGGCGAGAGACCCAGTACTTC. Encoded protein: CASSQQGRETQYF.

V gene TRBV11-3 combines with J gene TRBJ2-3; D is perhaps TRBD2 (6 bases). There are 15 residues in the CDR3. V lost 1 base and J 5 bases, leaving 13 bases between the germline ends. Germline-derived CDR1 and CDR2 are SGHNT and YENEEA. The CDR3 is CASSLGRGGRDTQYF. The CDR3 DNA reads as TGTGCCAGCAGCTTAGGGCGGGGAGGCCGAGATACGCAGTATTTT.

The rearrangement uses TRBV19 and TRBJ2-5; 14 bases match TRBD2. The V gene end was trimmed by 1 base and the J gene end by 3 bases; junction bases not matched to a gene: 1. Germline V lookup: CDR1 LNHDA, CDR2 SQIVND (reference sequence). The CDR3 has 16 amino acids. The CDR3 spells CASSIGLAGGKETQYF. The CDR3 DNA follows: TGTGCCAGTAGTATAGGACTAGCGGGAGGGAAAGAGACCCAGTACTTC.

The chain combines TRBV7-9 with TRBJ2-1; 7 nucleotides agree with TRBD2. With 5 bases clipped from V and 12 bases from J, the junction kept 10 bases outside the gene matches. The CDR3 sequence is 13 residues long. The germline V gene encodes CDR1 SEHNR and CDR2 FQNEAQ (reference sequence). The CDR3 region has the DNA TGTGCCAGCAGCCCAGAGGGAGGGCGGGGGCAGTTCTTC. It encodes CASSPEGGRGQFF. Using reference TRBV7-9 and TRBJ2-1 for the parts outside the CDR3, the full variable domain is DTGVSQNPRHKITKRGQNVTFRCDPISEHNRLYWYRQTLGQGPEFLTYFQNEAQLEKSRLLSDRFSAERPKGSFSTLEIQRTEQGDSAMYLCASSPEGGRGQFFGPGTRLTVL.

The CDR3 bases are TGTGCCAGCAGTGACATTTACCGGGACAAGGAAGATGAGCAGTTCTTC. Protein: CASSDIYRDKEDEQFF. This sequence joins TRBV6-1 and TRBJ2-1; D is possibly TRBD1 (6 bases). Trimming pared 3 bases from V and 8 bases from J, leaving 20 bases between. The length of the CDR3 is 16 residues. CDR1 is MNHNS and CDR2 is SASEGT in the germline V gene.

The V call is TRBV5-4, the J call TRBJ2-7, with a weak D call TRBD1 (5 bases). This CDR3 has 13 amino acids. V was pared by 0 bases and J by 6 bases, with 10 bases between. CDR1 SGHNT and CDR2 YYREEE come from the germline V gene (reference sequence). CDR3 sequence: CASSLDPQGEQYF. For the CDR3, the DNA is TGTGCCAGCAGCTTGGACCCTCAGGGCGAGCAGTACTTC.

The CDR3, as DNA: TGTGCCAGCAGCTTTACAGGAAAGAACACTGAAGCTTTCTTT. This codes for CASSFTGKNTEAFF. The V call is TRBV5-4, the J call TRBJ1-1, with D perhaps TRBD1 (5 bases). CDR1 and CDR2 from the germline V gene are SGHNT and YYREEE (reference sequence). The CDR3 is 14 residues long. V shed 2 bases and J shed 1 base, with 9 bases lying between them.

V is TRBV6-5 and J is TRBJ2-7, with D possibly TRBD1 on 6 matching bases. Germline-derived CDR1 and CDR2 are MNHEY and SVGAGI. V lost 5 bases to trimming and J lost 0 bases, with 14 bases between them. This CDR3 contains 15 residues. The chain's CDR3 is CASSKNRVISYEQYV. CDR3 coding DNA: TGTGCCAGCAGTAAAAACAGGGTTATCTCCTACGAGCAGTACGTC.

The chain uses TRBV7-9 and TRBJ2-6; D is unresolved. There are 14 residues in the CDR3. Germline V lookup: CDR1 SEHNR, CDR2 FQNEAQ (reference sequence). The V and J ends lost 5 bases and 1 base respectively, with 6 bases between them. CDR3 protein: CASSRTSGANVLTF. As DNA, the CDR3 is TGTGCCAGCAGCCGTACATCTGGGGCCAACGTCCTGACTTTC.

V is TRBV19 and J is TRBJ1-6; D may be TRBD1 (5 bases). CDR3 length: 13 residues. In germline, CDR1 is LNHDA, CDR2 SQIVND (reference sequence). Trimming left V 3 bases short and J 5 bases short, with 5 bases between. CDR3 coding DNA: TGTGCCAGTAGTATCAGGGATAATTCACCCCTCCACTTT. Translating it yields CASSIRDNSPLHF.

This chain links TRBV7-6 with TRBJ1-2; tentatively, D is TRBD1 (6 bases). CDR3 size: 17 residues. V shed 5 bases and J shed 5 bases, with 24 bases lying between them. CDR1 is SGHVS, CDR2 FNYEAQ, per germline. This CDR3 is CASSNPRGTGLLYGYTF. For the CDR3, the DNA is TGTGCCAGCAGCAACCCCCGTGGCACAGGGTTATTGTATGGCTACACCTTC.

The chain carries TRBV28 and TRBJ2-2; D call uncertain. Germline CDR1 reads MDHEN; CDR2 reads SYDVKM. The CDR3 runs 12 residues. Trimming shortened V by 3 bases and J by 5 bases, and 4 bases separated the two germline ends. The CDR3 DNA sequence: TGTGCCAGCAGTTTGCGAACCGGGGAGCTGTTTTTT. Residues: CASSLRTGELFF.

The CDR3 loop is CASSLSSGANVLTF. Here the CDR3 DNA reads TGTGCCAGCAGCTTGAGTTCTGGGGCCAACGTCCTGACTTTC. V usage is TRBV7-2 and J usage is TRBJ2-6, with D uncertain. Trimming took 3 bases from V and 1 from J, leaving 4 bases between them. Germline V gene data show CDR1 as SGHTA and CDR2 as FQGNSA. The CDR3 length is 14 residues.

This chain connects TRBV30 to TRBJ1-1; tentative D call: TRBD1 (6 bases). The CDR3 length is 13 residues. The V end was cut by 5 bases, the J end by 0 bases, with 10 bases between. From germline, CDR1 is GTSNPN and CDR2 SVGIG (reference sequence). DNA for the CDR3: TGTGCCTGGCAAACAGGGATGAACACTGAAGCTTTCTTT. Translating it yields CAWQTGMNTEAFF.

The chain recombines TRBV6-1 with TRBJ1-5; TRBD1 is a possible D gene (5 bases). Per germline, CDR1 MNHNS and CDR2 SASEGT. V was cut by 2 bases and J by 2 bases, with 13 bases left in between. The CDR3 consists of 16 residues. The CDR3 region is CASSETPRACNQPQHF. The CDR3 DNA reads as TGTGCCAGCAGTGAAACACCCAGGGCTTGCAATCAGCCCCAGCATTTT.

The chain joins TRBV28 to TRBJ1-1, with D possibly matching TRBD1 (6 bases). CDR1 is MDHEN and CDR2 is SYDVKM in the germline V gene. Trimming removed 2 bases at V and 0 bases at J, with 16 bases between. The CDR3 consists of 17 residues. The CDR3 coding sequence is TGTGCCAGCAGTTTAACAAATAAGAGGACAGTGAACACTGAAGCTTTCTTT. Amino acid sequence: CASSLTNKRTVNTEAFF.

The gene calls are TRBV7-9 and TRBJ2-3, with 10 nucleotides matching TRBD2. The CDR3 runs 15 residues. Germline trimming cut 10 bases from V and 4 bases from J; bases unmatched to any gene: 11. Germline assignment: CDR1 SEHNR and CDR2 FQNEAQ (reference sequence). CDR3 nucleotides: TGTGCCACCTCGGAGGTAGCGGGAGGTGCAGATACGCAGTATTTT. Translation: CATSEVAGGADTQYF.